The 19 T cell receptor beta chains below all came from one sample that was sequenced in a study of siplizumab effects on memory and regulatory T cells. Coculture of the mixed lymphocyte reaction cells took place at 37 degrees C and lasted 6 days. The assay was immunoSEQ multiplex PCR, and TCRdb's table has in-frame clones only and misses some. Among about 13,000 clones listed, 40% were seen once. Antigen specificity for these receptors is unknown. The sample comprised CFSE-low (dividing) CD8+ T cells sorted from an allogeneic mixed lymphocyte reaction. These receptors all come from a human donor in good health; the cells came from an allogeneic mixed lymphocyte reaction.

The sample holds one count of this clone. This may be a read error: a much more frequent sequence differs by one nucleotide. The rearrangement links TRBV13 to TRBJ2-7; D is perhaps TRBD2 (5 bases). The CDR3 contains 13 residues. Germline CDR1 reads PRHDT; CDR2 reads FYEKMQ (reference sequence). DNA of the CDR3: TGTACCAGCAGCTTAACTAGCTCCTACGAGCAGTACTTC. Its translation is CTSSLTSSYEQYF.

The chain links TRBV15 to TRBJ2-3; 7 bases are shared with TRBD2. The germline gives CDR1 LNHNV, CDR2 YYDKDF (reference sequence). The CDR3 sequence is 15 residues long. V trimming: 0 bases; J trimming: 4 bases; junction bases outside the gene matches: 4. The CDR3 DNA sequence: TGTGCCACCAGCAGAGAAGGCGGGGGTGCAGATACGCAGTATTTT. This gives the protein CATSREGGGADTQYF.

This clone has a single count. The chain joins TRBV7-9 to TRBJ2-5, with TRBD2 matching over 7 bases. The J call is in doubt because the DNA end fits TRBJ2-7 better. The CDR3 loop spans 15 amino acids. From germline, CDR1 is SEHNR and CDR2 FQNEAQ (reference sequence). The CDR3 protein is CATHTGEGNPYEQYF. In nucleotides, the CDR3 is TGTGCCACTCATACGGGGGAGGGAAACCCCTACGAGCAGTACTTC.

This clone was picked up a small number of times. The rearrangement links TRBV19 to TRBJ1-2; possible D gene TRBD1, 5 bases. CDR1 LNHDA and CDR2 SQIVND come from the germline V gene (reference sequence). V shed 6 bases and J shed 7 bases, with 18 bases lying between them. The CDR3 has 14 amino acids. CDR3 bases: TGTGCCAGTAGGGTTTTAGGCGGGGCGCTTGGCTACACCTTC. The encoded protein is CASRVLGGALGYTF.

This clone is labeled medium-sized (0.01 to 0.1%). The rearrangement links TRBV30 to TRBJ2-7; D is possibly TRBD2 (5 bases). Trimming removed 3 bases from V and 3 bases from J, with 15 bases in between. CDR3 size: 14 residues. Germline assignment: CDR1 GTSNPN and CDR2 SVGIG (reference sequence). DNA of the CDR3: TGTGCCTGGAGCGGGATCGGTGGGTTCTACGAGCAGTACTTC. Encoded protein: CAWSGIGGFYEQYF.

This clone appeared a few times. The V and J genes are TRBV7-3 and TRBJ1-5, with 7 positions matching TRBD1. V was clipped by 1 base and J by 0 bases; unmatched bases: 3. Germline V gives CDR1 SGHTA, CDR2 FQGTGA. This CDR3 has 16 residues. CDR3 loop: CASSLMGTASNQPQHF. Written as DNA, the CDR3 is TGTGCCAGCAGCTTAATGGGGACAGCTAGCAATCAGCCCCAGCATTTT.

This clone ranks as medium-sized (0.01 to 0.1%). This chain uses TRBV2 with TRBJ2-1; 8 positions agree with TRBD1. The CDR3 sequence is 15 residues long. The V gene end was trimmed by 4 bases and the J gene end by 0 bases; junction bases not matched to a gene: 2. CDR1 and CDR2 (germline): SNHLY, FYNNEI. The CDR3 coding sequence is TGTGCCAGCAGTGCCACAGGGGGCTCCTACAATGAGCAGTTCTTC. The encoded protein is CASSATGGSYNEQFF.

J is TRBJ2-7 and V is TRBV4-1; 10 bases agree with TRBD2. Germline-derived CDR1 and CDR2 are MGHRA and YSYEKL. With V trimmed by 5 bases and J by 0 bases, 7 bases remained unmatched. The CDR3 runs 16 residues. CDR3 region: CASSIIAGGSSYEQYF. The CDR3 DNA follows: TGCGCCAGCAGCATCATAGCGGGGGGCAGCTCCTACGAGCAGTACTTC.

The chain is built from TRBV27 and TRBJ1-2; D possibly corresponds to TRBD1 (6 bases). Trimming took 5 bases from V and 4 from J, leaving 20 bases between them. Germline loops: CDR1 MNHEY, CDR2 SMNVEV (reference sequence). CDR3 size: 16 residues. Here the CDR3 DNA reads TGTGCCAGCAGTCTCCTCCACGTACAGGGAATCTATGGCTACACCTTC. Translated, it gives CASSLLHVQGIYGYTF.

J is TRBJ2-1 and V is TRBV30; 9 bases match TRBD2. CDR1 GTSNPN and CDR2 SVGIG come from the germline V gene (reference sequence). V was pared by 8 bases and J by 10 bases, with 6 bases of the junction left unmatched. This CDR3 is built from 11 residues. CDR3 residues: CARTRGGEQFF. In DNA form, the CDR3 reads TGTGCCCGCACGCGGGGGGGGGAGCAGTTCTTC.

Only a few counts were recorded for this clone. This rearrangement joins TRBV6-5 to TRBJ2-1, with D unclear. From germline, CDR1 is MNHEY and CDR2 SVGAGI. With 0 bases removed from V and 6 bases from J, the gap between germline ends came to 9 bases. This CDR3 spans 14 amino acids. CDR3: CASSYSGSGNEQFF. CDR3 bases: TGTGCCAGCAGTTACTCGGGGTCGGGCAATGAGCAGTTCTTC.

This clone was observed at least ten times. This chain uses TRBV5-5 with TRBJ1-1; D is unclear. CDR1 SGHKS and CDR2 YYEKEE come from the germline V gene (reference sequence). This CDR3 has 14 amino acids. The V end lost 0 bases, the J end lost 0 bases, and 6 bases lay between the germline ends. CDR3 amino acids: CASSLARMNTEAFF. The DNA of the CDR3 is TGTGCCAGCAGCTTGGCCAGAATGAACACTGAAGCTTTCTTT.

The chain's CDR3 is CASSEGGGELFF. CDR3 bases: TGTGCCAGTAGTGAAGGTGGCGGGGAGCTGTTTTTT. The V call is TRBV19, the J call TRBJ2-2; no firm D call. CDR1 LNHDA and CDR2 SQIVND come from the germline V gene (reference sequence). Trimming cost V 5 bases and J 7 bases, with 8 bases left between them. The length of the CDR3 is 12 residues. The variable domain in full, with the rest retrieved from reference TRBV19 and TRBJ2-2, is DGGITQSPKYLFRKEGQNVTLSCEQNLNHDAMYWYRQDPGQGLRLIYYSQIVNDFQKGDIAEGYSVSREKKESFPLTVTSAQKNPTAFYLCASSEGGGELFFGEGSRLTVL.

V and J are TRBV7-3 and TRBJ2-3; 9 bases are shared with TRBD1. The CDR3 is 14 residues long. The germline V gene encodes CDR1 SGHTA and CDR2 FQGTGA. With 5 bases clipped from V and 1 base from J, the junction kept 1 base outside the gene matches. The CDR3 DNA sequence: TGTGCCAGCAGCCGGACAGGGGGCACAGATACGCAGTATTTT. As protein: CASSRTGGTDTQYF.

This clone is a singleton in its sample. The V and J genes are TRBV4-1 and TRBJ2-7; TRBD2 agrees at 11 bases. Germline values: CDR1 MGHRA, CDR2 YSYEKL. CDR3 length: 17 residues. V was pared by 1 base and J by 2 bases, with 7 bases of the junction left unmatched. CDR3 sequence reads: CASSQGFSGRAPYEQYF. The CDR3 DNA sequence: TGCGCCAGCAGCCAAGGCTTTAGCGGGAGGGCCCCCTACGAGCAGTACTTC.

In its sample, this clone was seen once. Because the CDR3's place on the DNA is in doubt, the DNA is left out and the CDR3 is given as listed by TCRdb. This chain uses TRBV6-1 with TRBJ1-6; the DNA was not used to check the table's D call, TRBD1. The CDR3 contains 14 residues when both ends are counted. The germline V gene has CDR1 MNHNS and CDR2 SASEGT. CDR3 protein: CASSWAGGNSPPHF.

This clone was picked up a small number of times. The rearrangement links TRBV19 to TRBJ2-7, with 9 nucleotides matching TRBD2. This CDR3 spans 15 amino acids. Germline V lookup: CDR1 LNHDA, CDR2 SQIVND (reference sequence). With 5 bases clipped from V and 2 bases from J, the junction kept 7 bases outside the gene matches. The CDR3 DNA sequence: TGTGCCAGTAGTCCCGCGGGAGGGGGGACCTACGAGCAGTACTTC. It specifies CASSPAGGGTYEQYF.

In this sample, this clone turned up a few times. V gene TRBV6-4 combines with J gene TRBJ2-1, with 13 bases fitting TRBD2. V trimming: 5 bases; J trimming: 1 base; junction bases outside the gene matches: 5. The CDR3 length is 17 residues. Per germline, CDR1 MRHNA and CDR2 SNTAGT. CDR3 region: CASSNGLAGASYNEQFF. In DNA, the CDR3 is TGTGCCAGCAGTAACGGACTAGCGGGGGCTTCCTACAATGAGCAGTTCTTC.

This clone rates as medium-sized. The chain joins TRBV5-4 to TRBJ1-2, with 8 bases identical to TRBD1. This CDR3 is built from 13 residues. Germline CDR1 and CDR2: SGHNT and YYREEE (reference sequence). J was trimmed by 8 bases and V by 0 bases; bases with no gene match: 3. CDR3 coding DNA: TGTGCCAGCAGCTTGGACAGGGGGATAGGCTACACCTTC. Translating it yields CASSLDRGIGYTF.